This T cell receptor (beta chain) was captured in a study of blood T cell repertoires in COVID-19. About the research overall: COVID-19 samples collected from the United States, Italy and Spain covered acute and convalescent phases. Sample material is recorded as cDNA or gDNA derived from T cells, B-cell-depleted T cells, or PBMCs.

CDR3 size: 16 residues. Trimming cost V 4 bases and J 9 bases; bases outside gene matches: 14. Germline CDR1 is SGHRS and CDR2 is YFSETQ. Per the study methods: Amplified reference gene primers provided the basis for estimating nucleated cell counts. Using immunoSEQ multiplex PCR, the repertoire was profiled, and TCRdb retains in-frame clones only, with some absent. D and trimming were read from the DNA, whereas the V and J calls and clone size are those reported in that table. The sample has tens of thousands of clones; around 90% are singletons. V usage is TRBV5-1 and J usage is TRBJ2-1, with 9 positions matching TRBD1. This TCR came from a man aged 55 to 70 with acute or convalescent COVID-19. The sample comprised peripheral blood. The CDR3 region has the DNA TGCGCCAGCAGCCCGGGGGAGGGGACAGGGTGGATTGAGCAGTTCTTC. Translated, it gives CASSPGEGTGWIEQFF.